A selection of T cell receptor beta chains follows, all from one sample in a study of T cells after posttransplantation cyclophosphamide. TCRdb keeps only in-frame clones here, not all; method: immunoSEQ multiplex PCR. The data show 20,000 to 25,000 clones, none appearing only once, with 6% to 7% held by the ten largest. The specimen was PBMCs. These receptors came from a woman in her sixties or seventies in good health, CMV-negative, and a related stem cell transplant donor. Both conserved end residues are part of each CDR3. Each record gives: D gene, J gene, clone size, V gene, CDR3 length, CDR3 DNA, CDR3 protein. D genes are given only for firm matches. A row's size may be missing; if present it is once, few, many or a size class.

D: .; J: TRBJ1-4; size: many; V: TRBV7-9; length: 15; DNA: TGTGCCAGCAGAACCAGGGCGTCGACTAATGAAAAACTGTTTTTT; CDR3: CASRTRASTNEKLFF
D: TRBD1; J: TRBJ2-1; size: many; V: TRBV7-8; length: 14; DNA: TGTGCCAGCAGCTTACTACAGGGGAACAATGAGCAGTTCTTC; CDR3: CASSLLQGNNEQFF
D: .; J: TRBJ2-7; size: many; V: TRBV9; length: 15; DNA: TGTGCCAGCAGCCCCAGGGGAAGCGGGATCTACGAGCAGTACTTC; CDR3: CASSPRGSGIYEQYF
D: .; J: TRBJ1-3; size: many; V: TRBV6-5; length: 14; DNA: TGTGCCAGCAGTTACTCGGGCACAAGAAACACCATATATTTT; CDR3: CASSYSGTRNTIYF
D: TRBD2; J: TRBJ2-3; size: many; V: TRBV10-3; length: 15; DNA: TGTGCCATCAGTGAAGCGGGGGTGTCGACAGATACGCAGTATTTT; CDR3: CAISEAGVSTDTQYF
D: TRBD1; J: TRBJ1-3; size: many; V: TRBV14; length: 16; DNA: TGTGCCAGCAGCCAACAGGGGGGAAACTCTGGAAACACCATATATTTT; CDR3: CASSQQGGNSGNTIYF
D: .; J: TRBJ2-5; size: few; V: TRBV27; length: 14; DNA: TGTGCCAGCAGTTCCTGGGACTCGCAAGAGACCCAGTACTTC; CDR3: CASSSWDSQETQYF
D: TRBD1; J: TRBJ1-5; size: many; V: TRBV13; length: 16; DNA: TGTGCCAGCAGCTTAAGGACAGGGGGATTGGATCAGCCCCAGCATTTT; CDR3: CASSLRTGGLDQPQHF
D: TRBD2; J: TRBJ2-3; size: many; V: TRBV7-6; length: 18; DNA: TGTGCCAGCAGCTTAGCCGGGACTAGCGGGGGGGCCTACGATACGCAGTATTTT; CDR3: CASSLAGTSGGAYDTQYF
D: .; J: TRBJ1-3; size: few; V: TRBV5-4; length: 14; DNA: TGTGCCAGCAGCTTGGGCGGTACTGGAAACACCATATATTTT; CDR3: CASSLGGTGNTIYF
D: .; J: TRBJ2-5; size: .; V: TRBV5-1; length: 12; DNA: TGCGCCAGCAGCTTGGTTGGGGAGGCCCAGTACTTC; CDR3: CASSLVGEAQYF
D: TRBD1; J: TRBJ2-2; size: many; V: TRBV28; length: 14; DNA: TGTGCCAGCACCCCGACAGGGTACACCGGGGAGCTGTTTTTT; CDR3: CASTPTGYTGELFF
D: TRBD1; J: TRBJ1-3; size: many; V: TRBV6-1; length: 14; DNA: TGTGCCAGCACCCGACAGGGCTCTGGAAACACCATATATTTT; CDR3: CASTRQGSGNTIYF
D: .; J: TRBJ2-4; size: many; V: TRBV14; length: 12; DNA: TGTGCCAGCAGCCAAGGCCCAGGAAGGAAGAACTTC; CDR3: CASSQGPGRKNF
D: TRBD1; J: TRBJ1-2; size: many; V: TRBV7-2; length: 14; DNA: TGTGCCAGCAGCTTAACAGGGGGCGACTATGGCTACACCTTC; CDR3: CASSLTGGDYGYTF
D: TRBD1; J: TRBJ2-2; size: many; V: TRBV6-1; length: 20; DNA: TGTGCCAGCAGTGAAATACCGACAGGGGGTGCGGTTGGGAACACCGGGGAGCTGTTTTTT; CDR3: CASSEIPTGGAVGNTGELFF
D: .; J: TRBJ2-1; size: many; V: TRBV5-6; length: 16; DNA: TGTGCCAGCAGCCTCGACCGGGAGCGGTCCTACAATGAGCAGTTCTTC; CDR3: CASSLDRERSYNEQFF
D: .; J: TRBJ1-5; size: many; V: TRBV6-4; length: 16; DNA: TGTGCCAGCAGTCCCATGGCGGGCGGGGGTGATCAGCCCCAGCATTTT; CDR3: CASSPMAGGGDQPQHF
D: .; J: TRBJ2-5; size: .; V: TRBV6-1; length: 13; DNA: TGTGCCAGCAACGTGGGAGGTCGGGAGACCCAGTACTTC; CDR3: CASNVGGRETQYF
D: .; J: TRBJ1-3; size: many; V: TRBV19; length: 14; DNA: TGTGCCAGTACACAGGGTAACTCTGGAAACACCATATATTTT; CDR3: CASTQGNSGNTIYF
D: TRBD1; J: TRBJ1-4; size: many; V: TRBV7-2; length: 16; DNA: TGTGCCAGCAGCTTAGCGGGACAGGGCGGAAGTGAAAAACTGTTTTTT; CDR3: CASSLAGQGGSEKLFF
D: TRBD2; J: TRBJ2-1; size: few; V: TRBV28; length: 14; DNA: TGTGCCAGCAGTTTGGACGGGAGGGTCTATGAGCAGTTCTTC; CDR3: CASSLDGRVYEQFF
D: TRBD2; J: TRBJ2-4; size: few; V: TRBV5-1; length: 15; DNA: TGCGCCAGCAGCTTGGCCGGGGGGAGCAAAAACATTCAGTACTTC; CDR3: CASSLAGGSKNIQYF
D: .; J: TRBJ2-1; size: .; V: TRBV27; length: 19; DNA: TGTGCCAGCAGTTCCCGAACCCTTCTAGCGCGAGGCTCCTACAATGAGCAGTTCTTC; CDR3: CASSSRTLLARGSYNEQFF
D: TRBD1; J: TRBJ2-3; size: few; V: TRBV9; length: 15; DNA: TGTGCCAGCAGCACCGCCGGGACAGAGCTAGATACGCAGTATTTT; CDR3: CASSTAGTELDTQYF
D: .; J: TRBJ2-1; size: many; V: TRBV19; length: 16; DNA: TGTGCCAGTAGCCGAGTCTTCCGGTACGGGGACAATGAGCAGTTCTTC; CDR3: CASSRVFRYGDNEQFF
D: .; J: TRBJ1-6; size: many; V: TRBV28; length: 13; DNA: TGTTGCAGCGCGCCTTGGCATAATTCACCCCTCCACTTT; CDR3: CCSAPWHNSPLHF
D: TRBD2; J: TRBJ2-3; size: many; V: TRBV4-2; length: 16; DNA: TGTGCCAGCAGCCCCCGACTAGCGGGAGTCGGAGATACGCAGTATTTT; CDR3: CASSPRLAGVGDTQYF
D: .; J: TRBJ2-7; size: .; V: TRBV28; length: 15; DNA: TGTGCCAGCAGCTTGCAGGGGCAGGGGACCCACGAGCAGTACTTC; CDR3: CASSLQGQGTHEQYF
D: .; J: TRBJ1-2; size: many; V: TRBV7-9; length: 14; DNA: TGTGCCAGCAGTATCCCGGGAGAGTACTATGGCTACACCTTC; CDR3: CASSIPGEYYGYTF
D: .; J: TRBJ1-2; size: .; V: TRBV7-9; length: 16; DNA: TGTGCCAGCAGCTTAGCGGGGGGGCCCGCTTCCTATGGCTACACCTTC; CDR3: CASSLAGGPASYGYTF
D: TRBD1; J: TRBJ1-6; size: many; V: TRBV19; length: 15; DNA: TGTGCCAGCAAACCTCCCAGGGGGACTAATTCACCCCTCCACTTT; CDR3: CASKPPRGTNSPLHF
D: .; J: TRBJ1-2; size: many; V: TRBV7-2; length: 14; DNA: TGTGCCAGCAGCTTCGACCCGGGAAGGAGCGGCTACACCTTC; CDR3: CASSFDPGRSGYTF
D: TRBD1; J: TRBJ2-3; size: many; V: TRBV15; length: 17; DNA: TGTGCCACCAGCAGAGAATTACCGGGACAGGGTCTGGATACGCAGTATTTT; CDR3: CATSRELPGQGLDTQYF
D: TRBD2; J: TRBJ2-3; size: many; V: TRBV2; length: 11; DNA: TGTGCCAACGATCTGGGGGGGACGCAGTATTTT; CDR3: CANDLGGTQYF
D: TRBD2; J: TRBJ2-5; size: .; V: TRBV7-2; length: 16; DNA: TGTGCCAGCACCATCCGCGGGGGGGCATACGGAGAGACCCAGTACTTC; CDR3: CASTIRGGAYGETQYF
D: .; J: TRBJ1-4; size: few; V: TRBV9; length: 15; DNA: TGTGCCAGCAGCACCTCGACAGCCCCGGATGAAAAACTGTTTTTT; CDR3: CASSTSTAPDEKLFF
D: TRBD1; J: TRBJ1-5; size: many; V: TRBV27; length: 15; DNA: TGTGCCAGCAGTCCACGCCGACAGGGAGGTCAGCCCCAGCATTTT; CDR3: CASSPRRQGGQPQHF
D: .; J: TRBJ1-6; size: many; V: TRBV6-5; length: 14; DNA: TGTGCCAGCAGTTACCGCGGTGATAATTCACCCCTCCACTTT; CDR3: CASSYRGDNSPLHF
D: .; J: TRBJ1-5; size: many; V: TRBV6-1; length: 15; DNA: TGTGCCAGCAGTGAAGGGCCTAGAGGGAATCAGCCCCAGCATTTT; CDR3: CASSEGPRGNQPQHF
D: TRBD2; J: TRBJ2-1; size: many; V: TRBV10-3; length: 15; DNA: TGTGCCATCACTGAAACTAGCGGGAGAAGCAATGAGCAGTTCTTC; CDR3: CAITETSGRSNEQFF
D: .; J: TRBJ1-1; size: many; V: TRBV11-3; length: 13; DNA: TGTGCCAGCAGCTTAGGAGGGAACACTGAAGCTTTCTTT; CDR3: CASSLGGNTEAFF
D: .; J: TRBJ2-3; size: many; V: TRBV5-1; length: 14; DNA: TGCGCCAGCAGCTTGGTACAGGGGGGGAATACGCAGTATTTT; CDR3: CASSLVQGGNTQYF
D: .; J: TRBJ1-2; size: few; V: TRBV25-1; length: 14; DNA: TGTGCCAGCAGTGAAGTCGGCAGGAACTATGGCTACACCTTC; CDR3: CASSEVGRNYGYTF
D: TRBD2; J: TRBJ2-1; size: many; V: TRBV18; length: 14; DNA: TGTGCCAGCTCACCTAGCGGGAGGATCCATGAGCAGTTCTTC; CDR3: CASSPSGRIHEQFF
D: TRBD2; J: TRBJ2-2; size: many; V: TRBV7-7; length: 15; DNA: TGTGCTAGCAGCTTATTCGGGGGGGCAGACGGGGAGCTGTTTTTT; CDR3: CASSLFGGADGELFF
D: TRBD1; J: TRBJ1-2; size: many; V: TRBV28; length: 16; DNA: TGTGCCAGCAGCCCCCACGACGGACAGGGGGCCCTCCGGGACACCTTC; CDR3: CASSPHDGQGALRDTF
D: .; J: TRBJ2-6; size: many; V: TRBV19; length: 16; DNA: TGTGCCAGTACCCCAAAACAGGGCTCTGGGGCCAACGTCCTGACTTTC; CDR3: CASTPKQGSGANVLTF
D: TRBD1; J: TRBJ2-1; size: many; V: TRBV7-2; length: 15; DNA: TGTGCCAGCAGCCCCCGACAGGGTGGGTTGGATGAGCAGTTCTTC; CDR3: CASSPRQGGLDEQFF